This T cell receptor (beta chain) comes out of a study of cytomegalovirus exposure and HLA in healthy donors. Trimming stripped 5 bases from V and 3 bases from J, with 14 bases between. The CDR3 contains 14 residues. Germline CDR1 MDHEN, CDR2 SYDVKM. General observations from the study: Fewer N-insertions than the approximately 610-donor mean were reportedly shown by an Asian-associated ancestry cluster in a later analysis. V segments that were indistinguishable, TRBV6-2 and TRBV6-3 among them, were omitted from analysis. Within the data, a cluster of highly shared sequence variants was likely a sequencing artifact.

PCR involved 60 Vbeta and 13 Jbeta primers. The method was immunoSEQ multiplex PCR; TCRdb's version includes in-frame clones alone and lacks a portion of them. This table holds about 130,000 clones, roughly three quarters found once. A remark on this clone: Its target is not known.

This chain joins TRBV28 and TRBJ2-7; weak D call: TRBD2 (6 bases). The clonotype comes from a man aged 40-49 years in good health and CMV-seronegative. The sequenced sample was PBMCs. DNA of the CDR3: TGTGCCAGCAGTATACCAGCGGGCCGCTACGAGCAGTACTTC. It yields the protein CASSIPAGRYEQYF.